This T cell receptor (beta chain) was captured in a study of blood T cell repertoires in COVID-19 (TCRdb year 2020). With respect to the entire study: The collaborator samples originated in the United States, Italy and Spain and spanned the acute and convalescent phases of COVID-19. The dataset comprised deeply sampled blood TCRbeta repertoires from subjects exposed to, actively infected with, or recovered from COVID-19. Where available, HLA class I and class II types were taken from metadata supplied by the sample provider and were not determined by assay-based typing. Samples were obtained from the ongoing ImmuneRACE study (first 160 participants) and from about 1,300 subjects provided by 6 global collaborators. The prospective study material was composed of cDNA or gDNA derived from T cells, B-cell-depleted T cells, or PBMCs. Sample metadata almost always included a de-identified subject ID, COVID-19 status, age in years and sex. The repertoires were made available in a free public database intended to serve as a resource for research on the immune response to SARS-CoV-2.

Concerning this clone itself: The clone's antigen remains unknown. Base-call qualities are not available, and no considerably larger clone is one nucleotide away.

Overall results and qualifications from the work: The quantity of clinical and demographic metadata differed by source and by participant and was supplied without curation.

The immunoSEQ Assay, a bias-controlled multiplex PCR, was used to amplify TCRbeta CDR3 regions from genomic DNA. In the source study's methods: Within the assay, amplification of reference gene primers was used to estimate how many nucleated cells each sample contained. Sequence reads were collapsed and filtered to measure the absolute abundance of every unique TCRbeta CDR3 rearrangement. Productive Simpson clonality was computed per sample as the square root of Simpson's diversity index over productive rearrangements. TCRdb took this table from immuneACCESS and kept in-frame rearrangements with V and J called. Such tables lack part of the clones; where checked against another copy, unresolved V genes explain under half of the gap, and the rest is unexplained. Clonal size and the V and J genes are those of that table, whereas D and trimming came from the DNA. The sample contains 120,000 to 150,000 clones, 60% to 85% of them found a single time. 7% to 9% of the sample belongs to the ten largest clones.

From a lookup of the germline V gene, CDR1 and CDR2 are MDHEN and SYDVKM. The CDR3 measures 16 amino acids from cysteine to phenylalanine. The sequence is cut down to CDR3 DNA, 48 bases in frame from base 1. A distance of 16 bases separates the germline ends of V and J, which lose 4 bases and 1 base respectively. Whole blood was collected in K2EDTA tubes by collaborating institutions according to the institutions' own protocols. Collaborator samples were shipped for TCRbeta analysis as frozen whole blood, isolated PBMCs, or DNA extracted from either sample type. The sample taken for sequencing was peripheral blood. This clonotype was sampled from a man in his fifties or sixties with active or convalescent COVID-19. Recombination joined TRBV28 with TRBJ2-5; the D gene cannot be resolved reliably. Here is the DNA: TGTGCCAGCAGTTCACTCCGAGGATCGGTCCAAGAGACCCAGTACTTC. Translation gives CASSSLRGSVQETQYF.